Listed below are T cell receptor beta chains from one sample, sequenced in a study of T cell changes during pregnancy in multiple sclerosis. Data came from immunoSEQ multiplex PCR; TCRdb stores just in-frame clones and leaves some out. The table has tens of thousands of clones, 90% seen once; the top ten hold around 2.2%. This sample comprised peripheral blood, obtained in the first trimester of pregnancy. Receptors originate from a female donor in good health, enrolled as a control in a pregnancy study. Both conserved end residues are part of each CDR3. Fields, in order: J gene, D gene, V gene, clone size, CDR3 protein, CDR3 DNA. A D gene is named only where the DNA matches it firmly. Size values are once, few and many counts, or a class for expanded clones, and some rows have none.

>TRBJ2-1|.|TRBV12-5|.
CASGLDRDEQFF
TGTGCTAGTGGTTTGGACAGGGATGAGCAGTTCTTC
>TRBJ1-1|.|TRBV6-5|few
CASRGPGSLNTEAFF
TGTGCCAGCAGAGGTCCAGGTTCACTGAACACTGAAGCTTTCTTT
>TRBJ2-3|.|TRBV6-4|.
CASSKSGGSADTQYF
TGTGCCAGCAGTAAATCAGGGGGGAGTGCAGATACGCAGTATTTT
>TRBJ2-4|.|TRBV6-4|.
CASSLGGKNIQYF
TGTGCCAGCAGTCTGGGAGGTAAAAACATTCAGTACTTC
>TRBJ2-3|.|TRBV28|.
CASSLPAGADTQYF
TGTGCCAGCAGTTTACCGGCAGGGGCAGATACGCAGTATTTT
>TRBJ1-2|.|TRBV7-2|.
CASSLFVDYGYTF
TGTGCCAGCAGCTTATTTGTAGACTATGGCTACACCTTC
>TRBJ2-5|.|TRBV7-2|.
CASRPTLAEETQYF
TGTGCCAGCAGGCCTACCCTAGCCGAAGAGACCCAGTACTTC
>TRBJ1-6|.|TRBV29-1|few
CSVAESSYNSPLHF
TGCAGCGTTGCGGAGAGCTCCTATAATTCACCCCTCCACTTT
>TRBJ2-7|.|TRBV20-1|.
CSAKGIYEQYF
TGCAGTGCTAAGGGGATCTACGAGCAGTACTTC
>TRBJ2-1|TRBD1|TRBV5-1|few
CASSPRTGGLYNEQFF
TGCGCCAGCAGCCCCAGGACAGGGGGCTTATACAATGAGCAGTTCTTC